The TCR beta chain under discussion was sequenced for a study of blood T cell repertoires in COVID-19. The wider study: Acute-phase and convalescent COVID-19 samples originated in the United States, Italy and Spain.

Membership in each cohort depended on participant-reported clinical history. The trim removed 4 bases at V and 5 bases at J, leaving 8 bases unmatched. The CDR3 covers 15 residues. Germline V lookup: CDR1 MNHEY, CDR2 SVGAGI. Produced via immunoSEQ multiplex PCR; TCRdb's table is partial and in-frame only. This sample has about 210,000 clones, with 80% to 85% found just once. The V and J genes are TRBV6-5 and TRBJ1-2; 9 bases match TRBD1. Sequencing was done on a sample of PBMCs or T cells enriched from blood (not recorded which). The origin of this receptor is a woman aged 45-60 years with acute COVID-19. The CDR3 sequence is CASSSLGQGTYGYTF. The CDR3 DNA is TGTGCCAGCAGTTCCCTAGGACAGGGGACTTATGGCTACACCTTC.